A single sample is the source of the 8 T cell receptor beta chains below, sequenced in a study of CD8 T cells in Susac syndrome. It was with random hexamers that about 0.45 to 1 ug RNA was reverse transcribed. TCRdb reanalysed the immunoSEQ multiplex PCR reads using MiXCR and keeps one entry per CDR3 protein. The sample shows some 130,000 distinct CDR3 sequences, roughly 94% of them seen only once. Sequenced: CD4+ T cells from PBMCs. Receptor source: a human donor with multiple sclerosis.

Only one count was recorded for this clonotype. The V call is TRBV5-1, the J call TRBJ2-2; D may match TRBD1 or TRBD2 (5 bases each). The CDR3 is 15 amino acids. Germline V gene lookup returns CDR1 SGHRS and CDR2 YFSETQ. Trimming left V 3 bases short and J 6 bases short, with 15 bases between. CDR3 residues: CASSSGTPSSGELFF. In DNA form, the CDR3 reads TGCGCCAGCAGCTCCGGGACCCCATCCTCCGGGGAGCTGTTTTTT.

The genes are TRBV6-6 and TRBJ2-3, with TRBD2 as a possible D gene (5 bases). The CDR3 runs 16 residues. Trimming cost V 2 bases and J 3 bases, with 15 bases left between them. Germline V gene lookup returns CDR1 MNHNY and CDR2 SVGAGI (reference sequence). The CDR3 DNA follows: TGTGCCAGCAGTTACCCCCGGGGTTCGAGAACAGATACGCAGTATTTT. Protein: CASSYPRGSRTDTQYF.

This chain connects TRBV14 to TRBJ2-1; 9 nucleotides line up with TRBD2. The CDR3 covers 15 residues. The germline gives CDR1 SGHDN, CDR2 FVKESK. Trimming at V came to 6 bases and at J to 4 bases, leaving 7 bases not matched to a gene. The CDR3 reads CASRRSGGPYNEQFF. The CDR3 DNA is TGTGCCAGCAGAAGGAGCGGGGGGCCATACAATGAGCAGTTCTTC. Full variable domain (rest looked up from reference TRBV14 and TRBJ2-1): EAGVTQFPSHSVIEKGQTVTLRCDPISGHDNLYWYRRVMGKEIKFLLHFVKESKQDESGMPNNRFLAERTGGTYSTLKVQPAELEDSGVYFCASRRSGGPYNEQFFGPGTRLTVL.

The chain joins TRBV3-1 to TRBJ2-3, with TRBD2 matching 10 bases. There are 16 residues in the CDR3. J lost 1 base, V lost 4 bases, and 5 bases had no gene match. In germline, CDR1 is LGHDT, CDR2 YNNKEL (reference sequence). The CDR3 DNA is TGTGCCAGCAGCCCAGCCGGGACTAGCGGCACAGATACGCAGTATTTT. Protein sequence: CASSPAGTSGTDTQYF.

The chain has TRBV7-2 and TRBJ2-1, with 8 bases aligning to TRBD2. This CDR3 region has 16 residues. CDR1 SGHTA and CDR2 FQGNSA come from the germline V gene. J was trimmed by 3 bases and V by 1 base; bases with no gene match: 5. CDR3 in amino acids: CASSLGFSGVYNEQFF. The CDR3 nucleotides read TGTGCCAGCAGCTTAGGGTTTAGCGGGGTCTACAATGAGCAGTTCTTC.

The chain links TRBV25-1 to TRBJ1-3, with no clear D. Germline CDR1 is MGHDK and CDR2 is SYGVNS. With 3 bases removed from V and 0 bases from J, the gap between germline ends came to 6 bases. The CDR3 consists of 14 residues. This CDR3 is CASSDGSSGNTIYF. The CDR3, as DNA: TGTGCCAGCAGTGACGGTAGCTCTGGAAACACCATATATTTT. Full variable domain (missing parts from reference TRBV25-1 and TRBJ1-3): EADIYQTPRYLVIGTGKKITLECSQTMGHDKMYWYQQDPGMELHLIHYSYGVNSTEKGDLSSESTVSRIRTEHFPLTLESARPSHTSQYLCASSDGSSGNTIYFGEGSWLTVV.

The rearrangement joins TRBV6-2 or TRBV6-3 to TRBJ1-1; possible D gene TRBD1, 6 bases. Per germline, CDR1 MNHEY and CDR2 SVGEGT. CDR3 length: 13 amino acids. Trimming shortened V by 7 bases and J by 8 bases, and 17 bases separated the two germline ends. CDR3 nucleotide sequence: TGTGCCAGCAAAGACCGGGACGGACAGGAAGCTTTCTTT. Amino acids: CASKDRDGQEAFF.

The V call is TRBV30, the J call TRBJ1-2; maybe TRBD1 (5 bases). V gave up 1 base and J gave up 9 bases, with 12 bases separating them. In germline, CDR1 is GTSNPN, CDR2 SVGIG (reference sequence). The CDR3 runs 12 residues. CDR3 protein: CAWSASDRSYTF. In DNA, the CDR3 is TGTGCCTGGAGTGCCTCTGACAGAAGCTACACCTTC.